Below, 20 T cell receptor beta chains from the same sample are listed, as sequenced in a study of OX40 agonist ivuxolimab in advanced cancers. Assay: immunoSEQ multiplex PCR; the TCRdb copy retains only in-frame clones and omits some. The repertoire holds 65,000 to 75,000 clones, with about 83% as singletons. The starting material was CD4+ or CD8+ T cells sorted from blood, obtained in a trial of the OX40 agonist ivuxolimab. The receptors were sampled from an adult with an advanced solid tumor such as melanoma, head and neck, liver or kidney cancer.

J is TRBJ2-3 and V is TRBV5-1; 11 nucleotides agree with TRBD2. The CDR3 extends over 18 amino acids. After removal of 3 bases from V and 6 bases from J, the junction contained 15 bases not matched to a gene. Germline CDR1 SGHRS, CDR2 YFSETQ. This CDR3 reads CASSSMWPGLADRDTQYF. In nucleotides, the CDR3 is TGCGCCAGCAGCTCTATGTGGCCGGGACTAGCGGACCGCGATACGCAGTATTTT.

The chain combines TRBV6-5 with TRBJ2-3; 10 bases line up with TRBD2. The V gene's germline CDR1 is MNHEY and CDR2 SVGAGI. Trimming removed 5 bases from V and 2 bases from J; junction bases left unmatched: 4. The CDR3 covers 15 residues. For the CDR3, the DNA is TGTGCCAGCAGTCGGCTAGCGGGAGTCACAGATACGCAGTATTTT. Translation: CASSRLAGVTDTQYF.

The V gene is TRBV6-5, the J gene TRBJ1-5; D is uncertain. CDR1 MNHEY and CDR2 SVGAGI come from the germline V gene. The CDR3 totals 13 residues. V dropped 0 bases and J dropped 4 bases, with 4 bases sitting between them. The CDR3 loop is CASSYSVNQPQHF. The CDR3 DNA reads as TGTGCCAGCAGTTACTCGGTGAATCAGCCCCAGCATTTT.

V usage is TRBV11-2 and J usage is TRBJ2-7, with 7 bases matching TRBD1. This CDR3 is built from 16 residues. The J segment lost 6 bases and the V segment lost 4 bases, leaving 15 bases of the junction unmatched. Germline values: CDR1 SGHAT, CDR2 FQNNGV. In nucleotides, the CDR3 is TGTGCCAGCAGCTCCCCAAACAGGGGACGTCAGTTCGAGCAGTACTTC. This gives the protein CASSSPNRGRQFEQYF.

The chain carries TRBV6-4 and TRBJ2-1; 8 nucleotides agree with TRBD1. The CDR3 is 15 residues long. With 5 bases clipped from V and 5 bases from J, the junction kept 8 bases outside the gene matches. Germline assignment: CDR1 MRHNA and CDR2 SNTAGT. The CDR3 reads CASSKETGANNEQFF. CDR3 bases: TGTGCCAGCAGTAAGGAGACAGGGGCTAACAATGAGCAGTTCTTC.

The rearrangement uses TRBV7-2 and TRBJ2-1; a possible D gene is TRBD2 (6 bases). CDR1 and CDR2 (germline): SGHTA, FQGNSA. V was cut by 5 bases and J by 7 bases, with 18 bases left in between. The CDR3 has 15 residues. Written as DNA, the CDR3 is TGTGCCAGCAGCCCTCTCCGGGACTTCAAGAATGAGCAGTTCTTC. Residues: CASSPLRDFKNEQFF.

This chain uses TRBV6-4 with TRBJ1-1; no firm D call. V was pared by 6 bases and J by 1 base, with 9 bases between. The CDR3 consists of 13 residues. Germline V gives CDR1 MRHNA, CDR2 SNTAGT. DNA for the CDR3: TGTGCCAGCAGCCCCCAACCGAACACTGAAGCTTTCTTT. Translated, it gives CASSPQPNTEAFF.

V usage is TRBV9 and J usage is TRBJ2-7; D is ambiguous. The ends were cut back, 2 bases at V and 2 bases at J, with 11 bases in the middle. CDR3 length: 14 amino acids. The germline CDR1 and CDR2 sequences are SGDLS and YYNGEE. Here the CDR3 DNA reads TGTGCCAGCAGCGTGTTCACAGACACCTACGAGCAGTACTTC. It is translated as CASSVFTDTYEQYF.

The chain carries TRBV6-6 and TRBJ2-2, with TRBD2 identical over 8 bases. V shed 6 bases and J 3 bases; nucleotides not matched to a gene: 6. From germline, CDR1 is MNHNY and CDR2 SVGAGI (reference sequence). This CDR3 is 15 amino acids long. CDR3 loop: CASRPAGVYTGELFF. In DNA form, the CDR3 reads TGTGCCAGCAGACCAGCGGGGGTTTACACCGGGGAGCTGTTTTTT.

This clone occurred many times. The gene calls are TRBV4-2 and TRBJ1-2; 9 nucleotides agree with TRBD1. The CDR3 is 16 amino acids. Germline V gene sequence: CDR1 LGHNA, CDR2 YNFKEQ. J gave up 8 bases and V 2 bases, and 12 bases lay outside the gene matches. CDR3 in amino acids: CASSQNIRTGAGGYTF. The CDR3 nucleotides are TGTGCCAGCAGCCAAAACATTCGGACAGGGGCCGGGGGCTACACCTTC.

This clone was recorded once. The rearrangement joins TRBV27 to TRBJ1-1; unclear D gene. V was pared by 2 bases and J by 0 bases, with 7 bases between. Germline CDR1 and CDR2: MNHEY and SMNVEV (reference sequence). The CDR3 is 14 residues long. CDR3: CASSLTQLNTEAFF. In DNA form, the CDR3 reads TGTGCCAGCAGTTTAACACAGCTGAACACTGAAGCTTTCTTT.

The V call is TRBV7-2, the J call TRBJ2-5; D might be TRBD1 (7 bases). The DNA end lines up better with TRBJ2-7; the J call may be wrong. CDR1 is SGHTA, CDR2 FQGNSA, per germline. This CDR3 has 16 residues. CDR3 protein: CASRQEAGQLFYEQYF. CDR3 sequence (DNA): TGTGCCAGCAGACAAGAGGCGGGACAGCTCTTCTACGAGCAGTACTTC.

The V call is TRBV27, the J call TRBJ1-5; D might be TRBD1 (6 bases). The ends were cut back, 2 bases at V and 4 bases at J, with 12 bases in the middle. The CDR3 spans 15 residues. Germline CDR1 is MNHEY and CDR2 is SMNVEV (reference sequence). CDR3: CASSLLWGPNQPQHF. DNA for the CDR3: TGTGCCAGCAGTTTACTTTGGGGGCCTAATCAGCCCCAGCATTTT.

This chain uses TRBV7-2 with TRBJ2-5, with TRBD2 as a possible D gene (5 bases). The CDR3 loop spans 15 amino acids. Per germline, CDR1 SGHTA and CDR2 FQGNSA. V dropped 5 bases and J dropped 4 bases, with 17 bases sitting between them. CDR3 sequence (DNA): TGTGCCAGCAGCCTGGGAAGCGGAAACCTAGAGACCCAGTACTTC. It specifies CASSLGSGNLETQYF.

This sequence joins TRBV19 and TRBJ1-3; possible D gene TRBD1, 5 bases. The germline V and J ends were trimmed by 8 bases and 2 bases, with 16 bases remaining between them. Germline V gene data show CDR1 as LNHDA and CDR2 as SQIVND (reference sequence). The CDR3 runs 15 residues. The CDR3: CASVPGQTAGNTIYF. For the CDR3, the DNA is TGTGCCAGTGTTCCCGGACAAACCGCTGGAAACACCATATATTTT.

This chain uses TRBV21-1 with TRBJ2-1; the table's D call of TRBD2 was not tested on the DNA. TRBV21-1 is tagged as a pseudogene. The CDR3 runs to 17 residues. Here the CDR3 reads CASSNRGGLPILDEQFF. The CDR3 region has the DNA TGTGCCAGCAGCAATAGGGGAGGGCTGCCTATTTTGGATGAGCAGTTCTTC.

CDR3 coding DNA: TGTGCCAGCAGCTTAATCCGCGGCCCTGGTGGGGCCAACGTCCTGACTTTC. Translation: CASSLIRGPGGANVLTF. V gene TRBV11-2 combines with J gene TRBJ2-6; D gene ambiguous. CDR1 SGHAT and CDR2 FQNNGV come from the germline V gene. The V end lost 2 bases, the J end lost 3 bases, and 14 bases lay between the germline ends. The CDR3 has 17 residues.

V and J are TRBV7-2 and TRBJ2-2, with D hard to call. The CDR3 runs to 13 residues. The V and J ends lost 5 bases and 3 bases respectively, with 7 bases between them. Germline V gives CDR1 SGHTA, CDR2 FQGNSA. The CDR3 reads CASSPQDTGELFF. The CDR3 DNA sequence: TGTGCCAGCAGCCCCCAGGACACCGGGGAGCTGTTTTTT. The complete variable domain, with remaining parts taken from reference TRBV7-2 and TRBJ2-2, reads GAGVSQSPSNKVTEKGKDVELRCDPISGHTALYWYRQSLGQGLEFLIYFQGNSAPDKSGLPSDRFSAERTGGSVSTLTIQRTQQEDSAVYLCASSPQDTGELFFGEGSRLTVL.

The V call is TRBV5-1, the J call TRBJ2-5; D may correspond to TRBD1 or TRBD2 (5 bases each). With 0 bases removed from V and 1 base from J, the gap between germline ends came to 13 bases. CDR1 is SGHRS, CDR2 YFSETQ, per germline. The CDR3 consists of 16 residues. The CDR3 region has the DNA TGCGCCAGCAGCTTGGGGCTGGGGGTTTTCCAAGAGACCCAGTACTTC. Translation gives CASSLGLGVFQETQYF.

The rearrangement links TRBV18 to TRBJ1-1; D call uncertain. The V end lost 1 base, the J end lost 1 base, and 7 bases lay between the germline ends. The germline V gene encodes CDR1 KGHSH and CDR2 LQKENI. CDR3 length: 14 residues. The CDR3 loop is CASSPLQKNTEAFF. Written as DNA, the CDR3 is TGTGCCAGCTCACCACTACAGAAGAACACTGAAGCTTTCTTT.